This T cell receptor (beta chain) was documented in a study of blood T cell repertoires in COVID-19 (dated by TCRdb to the early 2020s). As for the study more broadly: Samples from collaborators originated in the United States, Italy and Spain and spanned both the acute and convalescent phases of COVID-19. The material from the prospective study consisted of cDNA or gDNA derived from T cells, B-cell-depleted T cells, or PBMCs. A freely available public database, intended as a resource for researchers studying the immune response to SARS-CoV-2, is where the repertoires were released. HLA class I and class II types, where available, came from metadata supplied by the sample provider rather than from assay-based typing. Deeply sampled blood TCRbeta repertoires from subjects exposed to, actively infected with, or recovered from COVID-19 were included in the dataset. A de-identified subject ID, COVID-19 status, age in years and sex were almost always included in the sample metadata. The samples were drawn from the first 160 participants of the ongoing ImmuneRACE study and from 1,254 subjects provided by 6 global collaborators. Study-wide conclusions, independent of this receptor: The amount of clinical and demographic metadata varied by source and participant and was provided uncurated.

TCRbeta CDR3 regions were amplified from genomic DNA by means of the immunoSEQ Assay, a bias-controlled multiplex PCR. The published analysis was carried out like this. Within the assay, amplification of reference gene primers was used to estimate how many nucleated cells each sample contained. To quantify the absolute abundance of each unique TCRbeta CDR3 rearrangement, sequence reads were collapsed and filtered. For each sample, productive Simpson clonality was calculated as the square root of Simpson's diversity index across productive rearrangements. This immuneACCESS table, as held by TCRdb, lists in-frame sequences with V and J called but not all clones. Of the missing ones, under half trace to an unresolved V gene in checked studies; the others have no known cause. D and trimming were read from the DNA, whereas the V and J calls and clone size are those reported in that table. This sample is represented by nearly 200,000 clones; just under 85% of them were singletons. The leading ten clones occupy roughly 5% of the sample.

V sheds 4 bases and J sheds 2 bases, leaving 6 bases between their ends. The germline V gene supplies CDR1 MNHEY and CDR2 SVGAGI. Measured from the cysteine to the phenylalanine, the CDR3 is 13 residues long. Solely the CDR3 DNA is kept, with 39 bases framed from the first base. Whole blood was collected in K2EDTA tubes by collaborating institutions according to the institutions' own protocols. Collaborator samples were shipped for TCRbeta analysis as frozen whole blood, isolated PBMCs, or DNA extracted from either sample type. As regards this clone: The antigen it recognizes is unknown. Qualities for individual bases were not recorded, and no much larger clone is one base off.

The TCR originated in a woman between 65 and 79 years old with active or convalescent COVID-19. In this chain, TRBV6-5 is recombined with TRBJ2-1; tentative D gene TRBD1, with 6 bases matching. Sequencing was done on a sample of peripheral blood. The DNA reads as follows: TGTGCCAGCAGTTGGACAGCCTACAATGAGCAGTTCTTC. Its amino acids are CASSWTAYNEQFF.